This TCR beta chain was retrieved from a study of cytomegalovirus exposure and HLA in healthy donors. Study conclusions and caveats: HLA alleles showed associations with around 15,000 TCR beta sequences in a later analysis, at a 0.05 false discovery rate. Across donors, sequencing depth was assumed by presence/absence analyses to be roughly uniform. A few chains linked to CMV were shown in vitro to be specific for CMV antigens.

60 Vbeta and 13 Jbeta primers were used in PCR. Using immunoSEQ multiplex PCR, the repertoire was profiled, and TCRdb retains in-frame clones only, with some absent. The sample lists more than 100,000 clones; 75% to 85% were seen once. This clone was observed a single time. The target antigen is unknown. The specimen sequenced was PBMCs. The source of this sequence is a male donor in good health and CMV-seronegative.

In DNA form, the CDR3 reads TGTGCCAGCAGCCCTAGCCCAGAGACCCAGTACTTC. This translates into CASSPSPETQYF. This sequence joins TRBV7-9 and TRBJ2-5; weak D call: TRBD2 (5 bases). Germline V lookup: CDR1 SEHNR, CDR2 FQNEAQ (reference sequence). The CDR3 sequence is 12 residues long. Trimming stripped 5 bases from V and 4 bases from J, with 8 bases between.